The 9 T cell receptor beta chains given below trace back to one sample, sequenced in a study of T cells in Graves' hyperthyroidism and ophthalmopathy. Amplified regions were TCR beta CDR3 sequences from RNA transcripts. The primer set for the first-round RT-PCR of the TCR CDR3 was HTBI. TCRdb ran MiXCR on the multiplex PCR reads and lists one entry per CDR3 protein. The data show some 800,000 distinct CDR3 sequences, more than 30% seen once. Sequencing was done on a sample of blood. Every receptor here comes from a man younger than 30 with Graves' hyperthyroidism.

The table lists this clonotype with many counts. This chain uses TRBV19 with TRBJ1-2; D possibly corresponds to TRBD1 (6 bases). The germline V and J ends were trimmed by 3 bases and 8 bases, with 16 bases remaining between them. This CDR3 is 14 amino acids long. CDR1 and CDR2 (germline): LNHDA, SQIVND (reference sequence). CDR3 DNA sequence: TGTGCCAGTAGTATGAGGACAGCTCCAGACGGCTACACCTTC. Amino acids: CASSMRTAPDGYTF.

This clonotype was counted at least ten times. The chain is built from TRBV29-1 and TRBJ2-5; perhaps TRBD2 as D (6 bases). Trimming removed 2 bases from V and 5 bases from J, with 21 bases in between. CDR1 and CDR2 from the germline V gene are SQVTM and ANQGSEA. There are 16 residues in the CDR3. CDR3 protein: CSVELPGESSTETQYF. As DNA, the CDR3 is TGCAGCGTTGAATTGCCGGGAGAGTCCTCTACGGAGACCCAGTACTTC.

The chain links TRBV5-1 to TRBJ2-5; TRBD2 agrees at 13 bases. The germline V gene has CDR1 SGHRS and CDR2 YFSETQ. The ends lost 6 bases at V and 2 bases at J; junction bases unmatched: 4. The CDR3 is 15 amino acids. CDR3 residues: CASTTSGGTQETQYF. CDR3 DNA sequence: TGCGCCAGCACGACTAGCGGGGGGACTCAAGAGACCCAGTACTTC.

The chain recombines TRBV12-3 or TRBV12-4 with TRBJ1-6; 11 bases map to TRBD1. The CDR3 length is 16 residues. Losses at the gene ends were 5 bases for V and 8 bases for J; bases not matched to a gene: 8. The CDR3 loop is CASSGPDRGRDSPLHF. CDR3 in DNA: TGTGCCAGCAGTGGCCCGGACAGGGGGCGTGATTCACCCCTCCACTTT.

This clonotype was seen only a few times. The CDR3 protein is CASSQPDRGSNQPQHF. CDR3 in DNA: TGCGCCAGCAGCCAACCCGACAGGGGGAGCAATCAGCCCCAGCATTTT. The rearrangement links TRBV4-1 to TRBJ1-5, with 9 bases that match TRBD1. Germline V gene data show CDR1 as MGHRA and CDR2 as YSYEKL. This CDR3 spans 16 amino acids. Trimming removed 2 bases from V and 1 base from J; junction bases left unmatched: 3.

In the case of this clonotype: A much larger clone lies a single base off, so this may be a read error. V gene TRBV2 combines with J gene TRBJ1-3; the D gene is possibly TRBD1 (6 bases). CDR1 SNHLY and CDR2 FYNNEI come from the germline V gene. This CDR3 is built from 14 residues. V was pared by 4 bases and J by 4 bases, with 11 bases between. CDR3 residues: CASSAGVLGNTIYF. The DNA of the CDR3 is TGTGCCAGCAGTGCAGGGGTGCTCGGAAACACCATATATTTT.

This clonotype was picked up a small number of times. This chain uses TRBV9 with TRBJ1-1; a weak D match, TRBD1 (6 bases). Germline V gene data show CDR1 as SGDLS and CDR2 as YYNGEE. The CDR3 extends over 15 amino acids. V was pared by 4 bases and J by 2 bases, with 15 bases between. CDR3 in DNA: TGTGCCAGCAGCCCCCGATTAGGGGGTAACACTGAAGCTTTCTTT. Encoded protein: CASSPRLGGNTEAFF. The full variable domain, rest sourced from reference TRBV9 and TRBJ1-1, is DSGVTQTPKHLITATGQRVTLRCSPRSGDLSVYWYQQSLDQGLQFLIQYYNGEERAKGNILERFSAQQFPDLHSELNLSSLELGDSALYFCASSPRLGGNTEAFFGQGTRLTVV.

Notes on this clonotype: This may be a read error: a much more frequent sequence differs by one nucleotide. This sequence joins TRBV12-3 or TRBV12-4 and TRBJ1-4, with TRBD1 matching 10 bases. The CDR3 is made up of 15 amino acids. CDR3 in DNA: TGTGCCAGCAGTCCTTGGACAGGGGGAGGTGAAAAACTGCTTTTT. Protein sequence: CASSPWTGGGEKLLF.

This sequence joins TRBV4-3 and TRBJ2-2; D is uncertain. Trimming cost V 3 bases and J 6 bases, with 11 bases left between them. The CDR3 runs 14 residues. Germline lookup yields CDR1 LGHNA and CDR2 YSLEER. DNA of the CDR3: TGCGCCAGCAGCCAGATCCTGTTGGCCGGGGAGCTGTTTTTT. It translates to CASSQILLAGELFF.